These 31 T cell receptor beta chains were all obtained from the same sample, sequenced in a study of T cells in women clearing cervical HPV infection. Sequencing used immunoSEQ multiplex PCR; TCRdb keeps in-frame clones, though not all of them. The sample has about 20,000 clones. The sequenced material came from blood buffy coat. These receptor sequences come from a woman aged 18-69 years with a cervical HPV16 infection that either progressed to CIN3+ or cleared (not recorded which).

About this clone: The observed sequence ends 3 residues before the CDR3 terminus, with the missing tail filled in from the germline J gene. J is TRBJ2-3 and V is TRBV12-5, with TRBD2 matching over 8 bases. CDR3 size: 15 residues. V was clipped by 2 bases and J by 3 bases; unmatched bases: 4. The germline V gene has CDR1 LGHNT and CDR2 FRNRAP. This CDR3 reads CASGLSTSVTDTQYF. The CDR3 DNA, read in part, is TGTGCTAGTGGTTTGTCGACTAGCGTGACAGATACG. The full variable domain, its missing parts supplied by reference TRBV12-5 and TRBJ2-3, is DARVTQTPRHKVTEMGQEVTMRCQPILGHNTVFWYRQTMMQGLELLAYFRNRAPLDDSGMPKDRFSAEMPDATLATLKIQPSEPRDSAVYFCASGLSTSVTDTQYFGPGTRLTVL.

As to this clone: The missing CDR3 end, 3 residues past where the read stops, is filled in from the germline J gene. V is TRBV5-1 and J is TRBJ2-6; possibly TRBD1 for D (6 bases). Trimming took off 0 bases at V and 2 bases at J, with 9 bases between the two ends. The germline V gene has CDR1 SGHRS and CDR2 YFSETQ. This CDR3 is built from 16 residues. CDR3 residues: CASSLVGATGANVLTF. CDR3 bases read: TGCGCCAGCAGCTTGGTGGGGGCTACTGGGGCCAACGTC. The entire variable domain, with the rest obtained from reference TRBV5-1 and TRBJ2-6, is as follows: KAGVTQTPRYLIKTRGQQVTLSCSPISGHRSVSWYQQTPGQGLQFLFEYFSETQRNKGNFPGRFSGRQFSNSRSEMNVSTLELGDSALYLCASSLVGATGANVLTFGAGSRLTVL.

For this clone: The CDR3 goes on 3 residues after the read ends, and that part is filled in from the germline J gene. This chain joins TRBV19 and TRBJ1-2, with 8 bases matching TRBD1. Trimming took 5 bases from V and 5 from J; bases not matched to a gene: 7. The CDR3 is 14 amino acids. The V gene's germline CDR1 is LNHDA and CDR2 SQIVND (reference sequence). This chain's CDR3 is CASSPTQGAYGYTF. The covered CDR3 bases are TGTGCCAGTAGTCCAACCCAGGGGGCATATGGC.

CDR3 bases read: TGCGCCAGCAGCTTCCTAGCGGGAGCAGAAGAGACC. This encodes CASSFLAGAEET. The complete CDR3 reads CASSFLAGAEETQYF. This chain links TRBV5-1 with TRBJ2-5; 10 bases map to TRBD2. The CDR3 end lies 3 residues beyond the end of the read and is filled in from the germline J gene. The CDR3 spans 15 residues. Germline values: CDR1 SGHRS, CDR2 YFSETQ. J was trimmed by 3 bases and V by 2 bases; bases with no gene match: 4.

About this clone: Read coverage stops 3 residues before the CDR3 terminus; the germline J gene supplies the remainder. The rearrangement links TRBV20-1 to TRBJ2-1; 16 nucleotides align to TRBD2. CDR1 is DFQATT, CDR2 SNEGSKA, per germline (reference sequence). The CDR3 has 16 amino acids. After removal of 5 bases from V and 8 bases from J, the junction contained 9 bases not matched to a gene. CDR3 amino acids: CSAPPGLAGGPHEQFF. The sequenced part of the CDR3 DNA is TGCAGTGCTCCCCCGGGACTAGCGGGAGGGCCCCATGAG.

Remarks on this clone: Sequencing ends 3 residues short of the CDR3 end; the germline J gene provides the rest. This sequence joins TRBV7-9 and TRBJ2-1; D remains ambiguous. The CDR3 loop spans 12 amino acids. Germline V gene data show CDR1 as SEHNR and CDR2 as FQNEAQ (reference sequence). Trimming removed 5 bases from V and 2 bases from J, with 4 bases in between. The CDR3: CASSTPYNEQFF. The DNA read from the CDR3 is TGTGCCAGCAGCACTCCCTACAATGAG.

CDR3 amino acids: CASSPHRGEKLFF. The sequenced CDR3 bases are TGTGCCAGTAGTCCCCACAGGGGTGAAAAG. V gene TRBV19 combines with J gene TRBJ2-2, with 7 bases lining up with TRBD1. From the germline J gene comes the end of the CDR3, since the read stops 3 residues before it. CDR1 and CDR2 from the germline V gene are LNHDA and SQIVND (reference sequence). This CDR3 has 13 residues.

Of note for this clone: The read is 3 residues too short to cover the CDR3 end, so that end is filled in from the germline J gene. This chain links TRBV18 with TRBJ2-3, with 8 nucleotides matching TRBD1. The CDR3 has 19 amino acids. The germline gives CDR1 KGHSH, CDR2 LQKENI. The CDR3: CASSLSSSAGTGHNQPQYF. The sequenced CDR3 bases are TGTGCCAGCTCACTATCCTCCAGTGCCGGGACAGGCCACAATCAGCCG.

Details on this clone: Read coverage stops 3 residues before the CDR3 terminus; the germline J gene supplies the remainder. The V and J genes are TRBV20-1 and TRBJ1-2, with D possibly being TRBD1 (6 bases). The CDR3 contains 18 residues. Germline CDR1 reads DFQATT; CDR2 reads SNEGSKA (reference sequence). CDR3: CSARDRARGGRFLGDYTF. The sequenced CDR3 bases are TGCAGTGCTAGAGATCGAGCAAGGGGGGGAAGGTTCCTTGGCGAC.

A word on this clone: Read data end 3 residues before the CDR3 end; the end is taken from the germline J gene. V is TRBV30 and J is TRBJ1-5, with D possibly being TRBD1 (5 bases). Germline assignment: CDR1 GTSNPN and CDR2 SVGIG (reference sequence). The CDR3 consists of 15 residues. The germline V and J ends were trimmed by 0 bases and 2 bases, with 11 bases remaining between them. The CDR3 bases that were read are TGTGCCTGGAGTGTATCGTGGGGGGGCAATCAGCCC. Protein sequence: CAWSVSWGGNQP. The full CDR3 is CAWSVSWGGNQPQHF.

Comments on this clone: The missing CDR3 end, 3 residues past where the read stops, is filled in from the germline J gene. This chain uses TRBV19 with TRBJ2-1; TRBD2 matches at 9 bases. With V trimmed by 5 bases and J by 0 bases, 5 bases remained unmatched. This CDR3 comprises 16 residues. Germline CDR1 is LNHDA and CDR2 is SQIVND (reference sequence). The DNA read from the CDR3 is TGTGCCAGTAGTTTTAGCGGGAGTGGCTCCTACAATGAG. Translation gives CASSFSGSGSYNE. Given in full, the CDR3 is CASSFSGSGSYNEQFF. The whole variable domain, remainder taken from reference TRBV19 and TRBJ2-1, is DGGITQSPKYLFRKEGQNVTLSCEQNLNHDAMYWYRQDPGQGLRLIYYSQIVNDFQKGDIAEGYSVSREKKESFPLTVTSAQKNPTAFYLCASSFSGSGSYNEQFFGPGTRLTVL.

Concerning this clone: The read terminates 3 residues ahead of where the CDR3 ends, so the germline J gene completes it. The chain has TRBV7-2 and TRBJ2-3; D remains ambiguous. The CDR3 covers 13 residues. In germline, CDR1 is SGHTA, CDR2 FQGNSA. CDR3 DNA, as far as it was read: TGTGCCAGCAGCCCCAAAGGGTCGGAGACG. Protein product: CASSPKGSET. The whole CDR3 reads CASSPKGSETQYF.

Of note for this clone: The read finishes 3 residues shy of the CDR3 end, and the germline J gene is used to complete it. This sequence joins TRBV27 and TRBJ2-7; 8 bases agree with TRBD2. The trim removed 2 bases at V and 5 bases at J, leaving 5 bases unmatched. The CDR3 extends over 14 amino acids. The V gene's germline CDR1 is MNHEY and CDR2 SMNVEV (reference sequence). This CDR3 reads CASSLETSADEQYF. The sequenced part of the CDR3 DNA is TGTGCCAGCAGTTTAGAGACTAGCGCGGACGAG.

With respect to this clone: The junction departs from germline at one end; a sequencing error may be responsible. The read ends 3 residues shy of where the CDR3 ends; the end is completed using the germline J gene. The same CDR3 can be traced to other DNA sequences in this sample. The chain combines TRBV30 with TRBJ1-3; unclear D gene. The CDR3 runs to 13 residues. CDR1 and CDR2 from the germline V gene are GTSNPN and SVGIG (reference sequence). The CDR3 sequence is CAWRRVSGNTIYF. CDR3 DNA (partial): TGTGCCTGGCGGAGGGTCTCTGGAAACACG.

CDR3 DNA (partial): TGTGCCAGCCTCGGGACTAGCGGGGGCCAAGAGACC. Its translation is CASLGTSGGQET. The whole CDR3 protein reads CASLGTSGGQETQYF. This chain joins TRBV6-2 or TRBV6-3 and TRBJ2-5; 14 bases line up with TRBD2. The sequenced fragment ends 3 residues before the CDR3 boundary, so the rest is inferred from the germline J gene. Trimming at V came to 8 bases and at J to 1 base, leaving 3 bases not matched to a gene. Germline values: CDR1 MNHEY, CDR2 SVGEGT. CDR3 length equals 15 residues.

Note on this clone: The CDR3 is cut off 3 residues early in the read; its end comes from the germline J gene. J is TRBJ1-5 and V is TRBV18, with TRBD1 matching over 8 bases. The CDR3 extends over 15 amino acids. CDR1 is KGHSH and CDR2 is LQKENI in the germline V gene. The J segment lost 5 bases and the V segment lost 3 bases, leaving 6 bases of the junction unmatched. The sequenced part of the CDR3 DNA is TGTGCCAGCTCACCTACACAGGGGGGTGATCAGCCC. Protein: CASSPTQGGDQP. The entire CDR3 sequence reads CASSPTQGGDQPQHF.

As to this clone: The read ends 3 residues before the CDR3 terminus; that terminus is restored from the germline J gene. The gene calls are TRBV7-2 and TRBJ1-2; no firm D call. This CDR3 is 14 amino acids long. CDR1 SGHTA and CDR2 FQGNSA come from the germline V gene. Partial CDR3 DNA: TGTGCCAGCAGCCTTAGACGGGGTTCCTACGAC. Amino acids: CASSLRRGSYD. The full CDR3 protein reads CASSLRRGSYDYTF. Variable domain in full (rest from reference TRBV7-2 and TRBJ1-2): GAGVSQSPSNKVTEKGKDVELRCDPISGHTALYWYRQSLGQGLEFLIYFQGNSAPDKSGLPSDRFSAERTGGSVSTLTIQRTQQEDSAVYLCASSLRRGSYDYTFGSGTRLTVV.

Of note for this clone: The read ends 3 residues before the CDR3 terminus; that terminus is restored from the germline J gene. V is TRBV7-7 and J is TRBJ1-1; unclear D gene. The CDR3 runs to 13 residues. CDR1 SSHAT and CDR2 FNYEAQ come from the germline V gene (reference sequence). Trimming shortened V by 4 bases and J by 5 bases, and 11 bases separated the two germline ends. The sequenced CDR3 bases are TGTGCCAGCAGCTGGGCCCGAGGGACTGAA. It specifies CASSWARGTE. The full-length CDR3 reads as CASSWARGTEAFF.

A remark on this clone: With the read ending 3 residues before the CDR3 end, the germline J gene is used to fill in that end. The gene calls are TRBV2 and TRBJ1-5; 9 nucleotides align to TRBD1. Germline V gene sequence: CDR1 SNHLY, CDR2 FYNNEI. This CDR3 has 14 residues. The ends lost 6 bases at V and 7 bases at J; junction bases unmatched: 7. CDR3 DNA, as far as it was read: TGTGCCAGCAGCACGGGACAGGGTGTCCAGCCC. Translated, it gives CASSTGQGVQP. In full, the CDR3 reads CASSTGQGVQPQHF.

On this clone: The missing CDR3 end, 3 residues past where the read stops, is filled in from the germline J gene. The chain is built from TRBV10-3 and TRBJ1-1; D is possibly TRBD1 (5 bases). Trimming stripped 7 bases from V and 1 base from J, with 10 bases between. The CDR3 has 13 residues. In germline, CDR1 is ENHRY, CDR2 SYGVKD. CDR3 bases read: TGTGCCATCAAGAATAGGGGGAACACTGAA. This codes for CAIKNRGNTE. The full CDR3 protein is CAIKNRGNTEAFF.

About this clone: The CDR3 goes on 3 residues after the read ends, and that part is filled in from the germline J gene. V is TRBV29-1 and J is TRBJ1-5; 8 bases fit TRBD1. Germline V gene sequence: CDR1 SQVTM, CDR2 ANQGSEA. CDR3 length equals 14 residues. J gave up 5 bases and V 6 bases, and 9 bases lay outside the gene matches. CDR3 sequence reads: CSVSQGASDQPQHF. Incomplete CDR3 DNA: TGCAGCGTGAGCCAGGGGGCTTCGGATCAGCCC.

Turning to this clone: The read finishes 3 residues shy of the CDR3 end, and the germline J gene is used to complete it. V usage is TRBV20-1 and J usage is TRBJ1-2, with 8 bases identical to TRBD1. Losses at the gene ends were 3 bases for V and 1 base for J; bases not matched to a gene: 10. CDR1 is DFQATT and CDR2 is SNEGSKA in the germline V gene (reference sequence). This CDR3 region has 16 residues. CDR3 loop: CSARRKSTGDNYGYTF. The CDR3 DNA, read in part, is TGCAGTGCTAGGAGGAAGTCGACAGGGGATAACTATGGC.

As concerns this clone: The CDR3 end lies 3 residues beyond the end of the read and is filled in from the germline J gene. The chain couples TRBV14 to TRBJ2-1; TRBD1 is a possible D gene (6 bases). Germline CDR1 SGHDN, CDR2 FVKESK. The CDR3 totals 17 residues. Trimming removed 1 base from V and 1 base from J, with 14 bases in between. CDR3 DNA (partial): TGTGCCAGCAGCCAAGGGGGGCTGGGAAGTTCCTACAATGAG. Translating gives CASSQGGLGSSYNE. The entire CDR3 protein reads CASSQGGLGSSYNEQFF.

Remarks on this clone: The read halts 3 residues ahead of the CDR3 end, with the missing end drawn from the germline J gene. This chain joins TRBV4-2 and TRBJ1-6; D gene unclear. CDR3 length: 16 amino acids. Germline-derived CDR1 and CDR2 are LGHNA and YNFKEQ. V gave up 4 bases and J gave up 12 bases, with 22 bases separating them. CDR3 in amino acids: CASSPLIVGQLKPLHF. CDR3 bases read: TGTGCCAGCAGCCCCCTGATCGTAGGGCAGTTGAAACCC.

As concerns this clone: The read ends 3 residues early relative to the CDR3; the germline J gene fills the gap. The genes are TRBV7-2 and TRBJ2-1, with TRBD2 matching 7 bases. The J segment lost 9 bases and the V segment lost 3 bases, leaving 2 bases of the junction unmatched. Germline V gene lookup returns CDR1 SGHTA and CDR2 FQGNSA. CDR3 length: 12 amino acids. CDR3 residues: CASSFLAAEQFF. Partial CDR3 DNA: TGTGCCAGCAGCTTTCTAGCGGCTGAG.

The CDR3 region is CASSSGQVPYEQYF. The covered CDR3 bases are TGCGCCAGCAGCTCCGGACAGGTACCCTACGAG. This chain joins TRBV5-1 and TRBJ2-7, with TRBD1 matching over 7 bases. The CDR3 end is not reached by the read, which stops 3 residues before it; the germline J gene fills it in. This CDR3 is built from 14 residues. Germline loops: CDR1 SGHRS, CDR2 YFSETQ. J gave up 2 bases and V 3 bases, and 5 bases lay outside the gene matches.

For this clone: The read ends 3 residues early relative to the CDR3; the germline J gene fills the gap. V gene TRBV7-2 combines with J gene TRBJ2-1, with TRBD2 matching over 8 bases. Unmatched junction bases numbered 10, after V lost 4 bases and J lost 8 bases. Germline CDR1 reads SGHTA; CDR2 reads FQGNSA. This CDR3 comprises 15 residues. CDR3 DNA (partial): TGTGCCAGCAGCTCGTCGGGACTAGAGTTCCATGAG. Protein sequence: CASSSSGLEFHE. The CDR3, in full, reads CASSSSGLEFHEQFF. Filled out from reference TRBV7-2 and TRBJ2-1, the complete variable domain reads GAGVSQSPSNKVTEKGKDVELRCDPISGHTALYWYRQSLGQGLEFLIYFQGNSAPDKSGLPSDRFSAERTGGSVSTLTIQRTQQEDSAVYLCASSSSGLEFHEQFFGPGTRLTVL.

As to this clone: Read coverage stops 3 residues before the CDR3 terminus; the germline J gene supplies the remainder. The chain recombines TRBV28 with TRBJ2-7; D is possibly TRBD2 (5 bases). The germline CDR1 and CDR2 sequences are MDHEN and SYDVKM. The CDR3 is 13 residues long. V was pared by 6 bases and J by 2 bases, with 11 bases between. The CDR3 DNA, read in part, is TGTGCCAGCAGCCCGAGCGGACCCTACGAG. This codes for CASSPSGPYE. From start to end, the CDR3 is CASSPSGPYEQYF.

Comment on this clone: The CDR3 end lies 3 residues beyond the end of the read and is filled in from the germline J gene. V is TRBV5-6 and J is TRBJ2-3; D unresolved. The CDR3 runs 12 residues. Trimming shortened V by 3 bases and J by 6 bases, and 8 bases separated the two germline ends. Germline CDR1 SGHDT, CDR2 YYEEEE. CDR3 sequence reads: CASSYPQDTQYF. Partial CDR3 DNA: TGTGCCAGCAGCTATCCTCAGGATACG.

Points on this clone: Coverage ceases 3 residues before the CDR3 finishes, and the germline J gene fills in the end. At the DNA level, this CDR3 is encoded by other sequences in the same sample as well. The rearrangement links TRBV29-1 to TRBJ1-3; 8 nucleotides match TRBD1. J gave up 4 bases and V 2 bases, and 10 bases lay outside the gene matches. The germline gives CDR1 SQVTM, CDR2 ANQGSEA. The CDR3 is made up of 16 amino acids. CDR3 protein: CSVESYQGAQGNTIYF. CDR3 bases read: TGCAGCGTTGAAAGCTATCAGGGGGCGCAAGGAAACACC. Drawing the rest from reference TRBV29-1 and TRBJ1-3, the complete variable domain is SAVISQKPSRDICQRGTSLTIQCQVDSQVTMMFWYRQQPGQSLTLIATANQGSEATYESGFVIDKFPISRPNLTFSTLTVSNMSPEDSSIYLCSVESYQGAQGNTIYFGEGSWLTVV.

CDR3 sequence: CASSSDRASYNEQFF. CDR3 bases read: TGTGCCAGCAGCTCCGACAGGGCCTCCTACAATGAG. The chain recombines TRBV5-4 with TRBJ2-1; 7 bases fit TRBD1. Sequencing ends 3 residues short of the CDR3 end; the germline J gene provides the rest. Germline assignment: CDR1 SGHNT and CDR2 YYREEE (reference sequence). The ends lost 3 bases at V and 0 bases at J; junction bases unmatched: 3. CDR3 length equals 15 residues.